The entry that follows covers one TCR beta chain sequence. Its antigen is as yet unknown. Clones were read by immunoSEQ multiplex PCR, and TCRdb kept only the in-frame ones, dropping some. This sample has some 170,000 clones, with approximately 92% found just once. The entry originates in a study of T cell responses to AZD1222 COVID-19 vaccine. Overall study context: Both about-4-week and about-12-week second-dose recipients were combined. Findings of the study overall: Seropositive AZD1222 recipients at baseline numbered only six or seven.

This CDR3 has 16 amino acids. From germline, CDR1 is SGHRS and CDR2 YFSETQ. V was pared by 7 bases and J by 5 bases, with 21 bases between. Sequenced here: peripheral blood, sampled on day 0 of AZD1222 vaccination. The TCR originated in an adult in good health. V and J are TRBV5-1 and TRBJ2-2; D is possibly TRBD2 (5 bases). The CDR3 nucleotides are TGCGCCAGCTCCCGTGAGGGCGGAGTGAGGACCGGGGAGCTGTTTTTT. It specifies CASSREGGVRTGELFF.